These 26 T cell receptor beta chains were all obtained from the same sample, sequenced in a study of read filtering for tumor transcriptome and immune sequencing (dated by TCRdb to the early 2020s). The run used an Illumina HiSeq 4000. The Immunoverse kit was used to build TCR libraries from roughly 440 ng RNA, with molecular barcoded adaptors covering alpha/delta and beta/gamma chains. Through fastp at Q25 and MiXCR, TCRdb rebuilt clones from the public reads, retaining in-frame beta chains. Entries are consolidated by CDR3 protein sequence, retaining the most common genes and DNA. The sample table holds about 39,000 distinct CDR3 sequences, of which roughly an eighth were seen once. The top ten constitute around 6.5% of the sample. The sample consisted of a population of CD138-negative cells sorted from bone marrow. Sample cell subset or site, as interpreted from the label and publication: bone marrow mononuclear cells depleted of CD138+ plasma/myeloma cells by negative magnetic selection. The receptors here all came from a donor aged 40 or over with multiple myeloma.

The genes are TRBV12-3 or TRBV12-4 and TRBJ2-2, with D possibly matching TRBD2 (6 bases). Trimming removed 7 bases at V and 5 bases at J, with 17 bases between. The CDR3 spans 15 residues. CDR3 amino acids: CASIPGGVQTGELFF. CDR3 sequence (DNA): TGTGCCAGCATCCCCGGAGGGGTTCAGACCGGGGAGCTGTTTTTT.

There are many counts of this clonotype. The chain recombines TRBV9 with TRBJ2-7; D possibly corresponds to TRBD1 (5 bases). The CDR3 runs to 14 residues. Germline CDR1 is SGDLS and CDR2 is YYNGEE. With 0 bases removed from V and 3 bases from J, the gap between germline ends came to 10 bases. In nucleotides, the CDR3 is TGTGCCAGCAGCGTAGGACAGTCTTACTACGAGCAGTACTTC. Residues: CASSVGQSYYEQYF. Full variable domain (missing parts from reference TRBV9 and TRBJ2-7): DSGVTQTPKHLITATGQRVTLRCSPRSGDLSVYWYQQSLDQGLQFLIQYYNGEERAKGNILERFSAQQFPDLHSELNLSSLELGDSALYFCASSVGQSYYEQYFGPGTRLTVT.

This clonotype was seen repeatedly, ten times or more. This chain joins TRBV28 and TRBJ1-4; 8 nucleotides agree with TRBD1. Germline-derived CDR1 and CDR2 are MDHEN and SYDVKM. Losses at the gene ends were 6 bases for V and 10 bases for J; bases not matched to a gene: 13. This CDR3 has 15 residues. The CDR3 protein is CASSPGGADRGKLFF. DNA for the CDR3: TGTGCCAGCAGCCCAGGGGGCGCCGATAGAGGAAAACTGTTTTTT.

The gene calls are TRBV3-1 and TRBJ2-7; D unclear. CDR1 is LGHDT, CDR2 YNNKEL, per germline (reference sequence). Trimming pared 1 base from V and 2 bases from J, leaving 9 bases between. The length of the CDR3 is 14 residues. As DNA, the CDR3 is TGTGCCAGCAGCCAAGGTAGCATTCCCTACGAGCAGTACTTC. Its protein product is CASSQGSIPYEQYF.

Points on this clonotype: This may stem from a read error, because a much larger clone lies one nucleotide away. The chain recombines TRBV20-1 with TRBJ2-5; D is unresolved. The CDR3 runs to 13 residues. The V gene's germline CDR1 is DFQATT and CDR2 SNEGSKA (reference sequence). CDR3 bases: TGCGGTGCTAGAGATCTCGAGAGGGAGACCCAGTACTTC. It specifies CGARDLERETQYF.

This clonotype was seen many times. This rearrangement joins TRBV4-2 to TRBJ1-5; tentatively, D is TRBD1 (5 bases). V lost 1 base to trimming and J lost 5 bases, with 12 bases between them. From germline, CDR1 is LGHNA and CDR2 YNFKEQ. This CDR3 comprises 15 residues. CDR3 amino acids: CASSQGGGNYQPQHF. The CDR3 region has the DNA TGTGCCAGCAGCCAAGGCGGGGGGAACTATCAGCCCCAGCATTTT.

Concerning this clonotype itself: A far bigger clonotype differs at one base, so this is likely a read error. J is TRBJ2-1 and V is TRBV6-5; 11 nucleotides line up with TRBD2. CDR3 length: 15 residues. The germline CDR1 and CDR2 sequences are MNHEY and SVGAGI. The CDR3 here is CASSSRLAGLNEQSF. DNA of the CDR3: TGTGCCAGCAGTTCGCGACTAGCGGGGCTCAATGAGCAGTCCTTC.

In its sample, this clonotype was seen many times. The CDR3 loop is CASSLRLAGVADTQYF. CDR3 in DNA: TGTGCCAGCAGTCTCCGACTAGCGGGAGTGGCAGATACGCAGTATTTT. The chain is built from TRBV5-4 and TRBJ2-3, with 12 bases matching TRBD2. Germline values: CDR1 SGHNT, CDR2 YYREEE (reference sequence). The CDR3 has 16 amino acids. With V trimmed by 5 bases and J by 4 bases, 8 bases remained unmatched.

This clonotype was seen ten or more times. The chain carries TRBV20-1 and TRBJ1-5; 8 nucleotides agree with TRBD1. The length of the CDR3 is 13 residues. The V gene's germline CDR1 is DFQATT and CDR2 SNEGSKA (reference sequence). After removal of 6 bases from V and 6 bases from J, the junction contained 7 bases not matched to a gene. CDR3 protein: CSAPDRVGQPQHF. The CDR3 DNA reads TGCAGTGCCCCGGACAGGGTCGGTCAGCCCCAGCATTTT.

This clonotype was counted ten times or more. CDR3 sequence: CASSFLGGGDTQYF. The CDR3 nucleotides are TGTGCCAGCAGCTTCCTAGGGGGGGGAGATACGCAGTATTTT. This rearrangement joins TRBV7-2 to TRBJ2-3; a possible D gene is TRBD2 (7 bases). The CDR3 is made up of 14 amino acids. V was trimmed by 3 bases and J by 5 bases, leaving 12 bases between them. CDR1 and CDR2 from the germline V gene are SGHTA and FQGNSA.

This chain links TRBV20-1 with TRBJ1-5; D uncertain. Germline CDR1 and CDR2: DFQATT and SNEGSKA (reference sequence). V was shortened by 0 bases and J by 0 bases, with 6 bases between the two germline ends. This CDR3 is 14 amino acids long. Here the CDR3 DNA reads TGCAGTGCTAGAGAAGGGCATAGCAATCAGCCCCAGCATTTT. This encodes CSAREGHSNQPQHF.

This clonotype was seen repeatedly, ten times or more. One end of the junction varies from germline; a read error may be responsible. The V gene is TRBV30, the J gene TRBJ2-3; no firm D call. CDR1 is GTSNPN, CDR2 SVGIG, per germline (reference sequence). The CDR3 length is 12 residues. The CDR3: CAWSAAADTQCF. Written as DNA, the CDR3 is TGTGCCTGGAGCGCCGCGGCGGATACGCAGTGTTTT.

A remark on this clonotype: It may be a read error: a sequence one base away is much more abundant. This chain links TRBV5-1 with TRBJ1-1; D uncertain. Germline V CDR1 and CDR2: SGHRS, YFSETQ. The CDR3 is 15 residues long. The CDR3 here is CASSLERASNTEAFF. Written as DNA, the CDR3 is TGCGCCAGCAGTTTGGAGAGGGCCTCGAACACTGAAGCTTTCTTT.

As to this clonotype: Given a much more abundant clone one base away, this may be a read error. The chain couples TRBV5-6 to TRBJ1-2; the D is unclear. The germline V gene has CDR1 SGHDT and CDR2 YYEEEE. There are 12 residues in the CDR3. Trimming left V 7 bases short and J 8 bases short, with 15 bases between. This CDR3 is CASGPYMTGYTF. CDR3 sequence (DNA): TGTGCCAGCGGCCCCTACATGACCGGCTACACCTTC. Full variable domain (remainder filled in from reference TRBV5-6 and TRBJ1-2): DAGVTQSPTHLIKTRGQQVTLRCSPKSGHDTVSWYQQALGQGPQFIFQYYEEEERQRGNFPDRFSGHQFPNYSSELNVNALLLGDSALYLCASGPYMTGYTFGSGTRLTVV.

In its sample, this clonotype was seen many times. This rearrangement joins TRBV6-6 to TRBJ2-5; 8 bases agree with TRBD2. CDR3 length: 13 amino acids. Germline V CDR1 and CDR2: MNHNY, SVGAGI (reference sequence). Germline trimming cut 6 bases from V and 3 bases from J; bases unmatched to any gene: 3. CDR3 in DNA: TGTGCCAGCAGCCGTAGCGGGAAAGAGACCCAGTACTTC. This sequence encodes CASSRSGKETQYF.

This clonotype was seen repeatedly, ten times or more. The gene calls are TRBV5-4 and TRBJ2-7; a weak D match, TRBD1 (6 bases). Trimming took off 0 bases at V and 0 bases at J, with 13 bases between the two ends. This CDR3 contains 16 residues. CDR1 is SGHNT, CDR2 YYREEE, per germline (reference sequence). CDR3 amino acids: CASSLERTVSSYEQYF. The CDR3 coding sequence is TGTGCCAGCAGCTTGGAAAGGACAGTGAGCTCCTACGAGCAGTACTTC.

This clonotype was recorded many times. V gene TRBV14 combines with J gene TRBJ2-1; D unresolved. CDR3 length: 15 amino acids. The V end lost 4 bases, the J end lost 0 bases, and 10 bases lay between the germline ends. CDR1 and CDR2 (germline): SGHDN, FVKESK. CDR3 DNA sequence: TGTGCCAGCAGCCGTTCTCTTCTCTCCTACAATGAGCAGTTCTTC. It translates to CASSRSLLSYNEQFF.

This clonotype was picked up many times. CDR3 in amino acids: CASSYQTAYGYTF. CDR3 bases: TGTGCCAGCAGTTACCAGACAGCCTATGGCTACACCTTC. The chain is built from TRBV6-2 or TRBV6-3 and TRBJ1-2, with TRBD1 as a possible D gene (5 bases). Germline V gene data show CDR1 as MNHEY and CDR2 as SVGEGT. The CDR3 runs to 13 residues. V lost 2 bases and J 4 bases, leaving 8 bases between the germline ends.

This clonotype was seen many times. A much larger clonotype is one base distant, so this may be a read error. The chain combines TRBV6-5 with TRBJ2-1; 9 bases are shared with TRBD2. Germline V gives CDR1 MNHEY, CDR2 SVGAGI. This CDR3 has 15 residues. CDR3 DNA sequence: TGTGCCAGCAGTCTGAGTAGCGGGGGCTACAATGGGCAGTTCTTC. Amino acid sequence: CASSLSSGGYNGQFF.

Notes on this clonotype: An end of the junction differs from the germline gene, which may be a read error. The J gene is TRBJ2-1, the V gene TRBV9; TRBD2 matches 7 bases. The CDR3 has 14 amino acids. CDR1 SGDLS and CDR2 YYNGEE come from the germline V gene. The chain's CDR3 is CTSSSWTSRHEQFF. The DNA of the CDR3 is TGTACCAGCAGCTCATGGACTAGTAGGCATGAGCAGTTCTTC.

This clonotype showed up just a few times. A far larger clone is one base from this, pointing to a likely read error. This chain connects TRBV7-3 to TRBJ1-5; D is perhaps TRBD1 (6 bases). The CDR3 is 15 amino acids. Germline V lookup: CDR1 SGHTA, CDR2 FQGTGA. CDR3 in amino acids: CASGLMGASNQPQHF. DNA for the CDR3: TGTGCCAGCGGCTTAATGGGGGCGAGCAATCAGCCCCAGCATTTT.

This clonotype was counted many times. The chain carries TRBV7-3 and TRBJ1-2; the match to TRBD1 covers 7 bases. J was trimmed by 5 bases and V by 5 bases; bases with no gene match: 11. The germline CDR1 and CDR2 sequences are SGHTA and FQGTGA. This CDR3 comprises 15 residues. As DNA, the CDR3 is TGTGCCAGCAGCCGGTTGCCGACAGGGCGGTATGGCTACACCTTC. Amino acid sequence: CASSRLPTGRYGYTF.

This clonotype was found many times. The chain joins TRBV12-3 or TRBV12-4 to TRBJ1-1, with 11 bases lining up with TRBD1. The CDR3 is 13 residues long. The junction had 3 bases not matched to a gene; V was cut back by 5 bases and J by 7 bases. CDR3 amino acids: CASSLGQGVEAFF. CDR3 in DNA: TGTGCCAGCAGTCTGGGACAGGGGGTTGAAGCTTTCTTT.

This clonotype appeared many times. The chain carries TRBV4-1 and TRBJ1-1, with 7 bases fitting TRBD1. There are 15 residues in the CDR3. The junction had 11 bases not matched to a gene; V was cut back by 6 bases and J by 4 bases. Germline CDR1 reads MGHRA; CDR2 reads YSYEKL. The CDR3 DNA follows: TGCGCCAGCAGGCAATTCTCTACAGGGGTCACTGAAGCTTTCTTT. Amino acids: CASRQFSTGVTEAFF.

This clonotype is labeled medium-sized. This chain uses TRBV14 with TRBJ2-3; 7 bases match TRBD1. V lost 4 bases to trimming and J lost 3 bases; unmatched junction nucleotides: 10. The CDR3 has 16 residues. Germline values: CDR1 SGHDN, CDR2 FVKESK. The CDR3 region has the DNA TGTGCCAGCAGCCCCTTGAAGGGGGCCGTTACAGATACGCAGTATTTT. Translated, it gives CASSPLKGAVTDTQYF.

The table lists this clonotype with a few counts. V is TRBV14 and J is TRBJ1-1; D call uncertain. There are 15 residues in the CDR3. V gave up 6 bases and J gave up 11 bases, with 25 bases separating them. Germline lookup yields CDR1 SGHDN and CDR2 FVKESK. CDR3 in DNA: TGTGCCAGCAGGAAGGAGGCGGGAAATGTGGCCGGGGCTTTCTTT. It codes for CASRKEAGNVAGAFF.